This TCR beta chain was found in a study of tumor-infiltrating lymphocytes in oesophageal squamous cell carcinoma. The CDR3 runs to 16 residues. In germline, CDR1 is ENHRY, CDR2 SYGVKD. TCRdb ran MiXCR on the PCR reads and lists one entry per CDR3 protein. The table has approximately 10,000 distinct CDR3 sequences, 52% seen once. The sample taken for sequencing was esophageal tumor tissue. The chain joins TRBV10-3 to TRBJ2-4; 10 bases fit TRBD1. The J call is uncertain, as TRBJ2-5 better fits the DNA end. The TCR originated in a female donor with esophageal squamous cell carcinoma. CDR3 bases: TGTGCCATCAGCGGAGGCCAGGGACAGGGGAGAGAGACCCAGTACTTC. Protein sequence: CAISGGQGQGRETQYF.